A single sample is the source of the 16 T cell receptor beta chains below, sequenced in a study of identical twins. TCRdb used MiXCR to reprocess the 5' RACE reads, holding one entry per CDR3 protein. The sample has some 630,000 distinct CDR3 sequences; under 8.5% are singletons. A further study also used this sample, focusing on yellow fever vaccine responses in identical twins.

The specimen was PBMCs. Receptors originate from a woman in her late teens or twenties in good health.

The rearrangement joins TRBV29-1 to TRBJ1-1, with 10 nucleotides matching TRBD1. Germline CDR1 SQVTM, CDR2 ANQGSEA. V shed 6 bases, J shed 1 base, and the junction held 8 bases outside the gene matches. The CDR3 totals 15 residues. The CDR3 reads CSVADRGVTNTEAFF. For the CDR3, the DNA is TGCAGCGTCGCGGACAGGGGGGTCACGAACACTGAAGCTTTCTTT.

There are a few counts of this clonotype. J is TRBJ1-6 and V is TRBV11-3; 7 positions match TRBD1. The germline V gene encodes CDR1 SGHNT and CDR2 YENEEA. The CDR3 has 16 amino acids. J lost 6 bases, V lost 4 bases, and 9 bases had no gene match. CDR3 sequence reads: CASSSPGGTVNSPLHF. Here the CDR3 DNA reads TGTGCCAGCAGCTCCCCAGGGGGGACAGTTAATTCACCCCTCCACTTT.

V usage is TRBV3-1 and J usage is TRBJ2-5; D is perhaps TRBD2 (6 bases). Trimming took off 0 bases at V and 1 base at J, with 18 bases between the two ends. This CDR3 is 18 amino acids long. Germline-derived CDR1 and CDR2 are LGHDT and YNNKEL (reference sequence). CDR3 nucleotides: TGTGCCAGCAGCCAAGATGGGGGGAGGAGACGTCGCCAAGAGACCCAGTACTTC. It encodes CASSQDGGRRRRQETQYF.

The rearrangement links TRBV20-1 to TRBJ1-5; perhaps TRBD1 as D (5 bases). Trimming shortened V by 6 bases and J by 6 bases, and 15 bases separated the two germline ends. The CDR3 loop spans 13 amino acids. Germline values: CDR1 DFQATT, CDR2 SNEGSKA (reference sequence). DNA of the CDR3: TGCAGTGCCCGCCGAGGGGCGGGTCAGCCCCAGCATTTT. This encodes CSARRGAGQPQHF.

The rearrangement uses TRBV24-1 and TRBJ2-5; TRBD1 matches at 7 bases. Per germline, CDR1 KGHDR and CDR2 SFDVKD. The CDR3 is 15 amino acids. Germline trimming cut 4 bases from V and 5 bases from J; bases unmatched to any gene: 9. CDR3 residues: CATSEGQSSFETQYF. CDR3 sequence (DNA): TGTGCCACCAGTGAGGGACAGTCGTCTTTTGAGACCCAGTACTTC.

The chain couples TRBV5-1 to TRBJ2-3; 10 bases are a match to TRBD1. This CDR3 is 17 amino acids long. Germline CDR1 SGHRS, CDR2 YFSETQ. V lost 0 bases, J lost 3 bases, and 7 bases stayed unmatched. The CDR3 DNA reads as TGCGCCAGCAGCTTGGCCCGCCGGGACAGGGGTACAGATACGCAGTATTTT. Protein sequence: CASSLARRDRGTDTQYF. The full variable domain, with the rest looked up from reference TRBV5-1 and TRBJ2-3, is KAGVTQTPRYLIKTRGQQVTLSCSPISGHRSVSWYQQTPGQGLQFLFEYFSETQRNKGNFPGRFSGRQFSNSRSEMNVSTLELGDSALYLCASSLARRDRGTDTQYFGPGTRLTVL.

This clonotype was seen at least ten times. The rearrangement uses TRBV5-1 and TRBJ1-2; possible D gene TRBD1, 5 bases. Germline-derived CDR1 and CDR2 are SGHRS and YFSETQ. This CDR3 spans 11 amino acids. V was trimmed by 7 bases and J by 4 bases, leaving 8 bases between them. The CDR3: CASGGAYGYTF. CDR3 in DNA: TGCGCCAGCGGAGGGGCCTATGGCTACACCTTC. Drawing the rest from reference TRBV5-1 and TRBJ1-2, the complete variable domain is KAGVTQTPRYLIKTRGQQVTLSCSPISGHRSVSWYQQTPGQGLQFLFEYFSETQRNKGNFPGRFSGRQFSNSRSEMNVSTLELGDSALYLCASGGAYGYTFGSGTRLTVV.

This clonotype was counted many times. The chain links TRBV4-1 to TRBJ1-6; TRBD1 matches 7 bases. The CDR3 has 15 amino acids. The trim removed 4 bases at V and 13 bases at J, leaving 13 bases unmatched. CDR1 is MGHRA and CDR2 is YSYEKL in the germline V gene. The CDR3 DNA reads TGCGCCAGCAGCCTCCTACAGGGGAAGGGGCCCCCCCTCCACTTT. This encodes CASSLLQGKGPPLHF.

The V and J genes are TRBV27 and TRBJ2-3, with 12 bases matching TRBD2. The CDR3 runs to 15 residues. J was trimmed by 7 bases and V by 10 bases; bases with no gene match: 12. Germline loops: CDR1 MNHEY, CDR2 SMNVEV (reference sequence). CDR3 sequence: CATSSGGAETHTQYF. Here the CDR3 DNA reads TGTGCCACCTCTAGCGGGGGGGCCGAAACTCATACGCAGTATTTT.

This clonotype was seen a few times. J is TRBJ2-1 and V is TRBV24-1; tentatively, D is TRBD2 (6 bases). Deletions cut 5 bases from V and 1 base from J, with 14 bases between. The CDR3 runs 16 residues. Germline V gives CDR1 KGHDR, CDR2 SFDVKD. CDR3: CATSGEDSGSYNEQFF. The CDR3 nucleotides are TGTGCCACCAGTGGCGAAGACAGCGGGTCCTACAATGAGCAGTTCTTC.

The chain combines TRBV10-2 with TRBJ2-7; no clear D. Germline values: CDR1 WSHSY, CDR2 SAAADI. The CDR3 has 12 amino acids. V was clipped by 11 bases and J by 4 bases, with 15 bases between them. CDR3 sequence: CASEARTYEQYF. In nucleotides, the CDR3 is TGCGCCTCCGAGGCCAGAACTTACGAGCAGTACTTC.

The chain joins TRBV20-1 to TRBJ2-3; TRBD2 agrees at 9 bases. The CDR3 contains 15 residues. Looked up from germline, CDR1 is DFQATT and CDR2 is SNEGSKA (reference sequence). The trim removed 8 bases at V and 2 bases at J, leaving 11 bases unmatched. The DNA of the CDR3 is TGCAGTCAAAAGGGGCGGGGGGGGCACACAGATACGCAGTATTTT. This translates into CSQKGRGGHTDTQYF.

As to this clonotype: The germline gene is not matched at one end of the junction; a read error may be the cause. CDR3 loop: CVSSFMNTEAFF. The CDR3 DNA sequence: TGTGTCAGCAGCTTTATGAACACTGAAGCTTTCTTT. The chain carries TRBV7-9 and TRBJ1-1, with no clear D. Germline lookup yields CDR1 SEHNR and CDR2 FQNEAQ (reference sequence). The CDR3 sequence is 12 residues long.

This clonotype was counted a few times. The chain couples TRBV6-5 to TRBJ2-6, with D possibly matching TRBD2 (6 bases). The CDR3 extends over 15 amino acids. The V end was cut by 2 bases, the J end by 1 base, with 6 bases between. The V gene's germline CDR1 is MNHEY and CDR2 SVGAGI. The CDR3 region has the DNA TGTGCCAGCAGTTACGGGGGGTCTGGGGCCAACGTCCTGACTTTC. Its translation: CASSYGGSGANVLTF.

This clonotype was counted at least ten times. The V and J genes are TRBV5-1 and TRBJ1-2, with 9 bases matching TRBD1. The germline gives CDR1 SGHRS, CDR2 YFSETQ. Trimming at V came to 7 bases and at J to 0 bases, leaving 10 bases not matched to a gene. The CDR3 sequence is 16 residues long. CDR3 loop: CASYPGQGVPNYGYTF. The CDR3 DNA sequence: TGCGCCAGCTACCCGGGACAGGGCGTTCCTAACTATGGCTACACCTTC.

There are many counts of this clonotype. The V and J genes are TRBV5-1 and TRBJ2-3; 7 positions match TRBD2. Germline assignment: CDR1 SGHRS and CDR2 YFSETQ. The CDR3 is 18 residues long. With 0 bases clipped from V and 5 bases from J, the junction kept 15 bases outside the gene matches. In DNA form, the CDR3 reads TGCGCCAGCAGCTTGGAGGGTAGCGGGCTAGCCGAACAAGATACGCAGTATTTT. As protein: CASSLEGSGLAEQDTQYF.